The 24 T cell receptor beta chains in this list originate from one sample, sequenced in a study of immune heterogeneity within non-small cell lung tumors. Per sample, approximately 570 ng of bulk tumor genomic DNA was the template used. Surgery yielded several widely spaced biopsies per primary tumor. Curative surgery was undertaken by patients, who had untreated, newly diagnosed non-small cell lung cancer. TCR beta CDR3 was amplified by multiplex PCR using 32 V and 13 J primers. TCRdb ran MiXCR on the multiplex PCR reads and lists one entry per CDR3 protein. The sample carries about 10,000 distinct CDR3 sequences, around a sixth recorded once. The sample was lung tumor tissue. The source is a middle-aged man with non-small cell lung cancer.

By proportion, this clonotype is medium-sized. The gene calls are TRBV15 and TRBJ1-1, with 10 bases fitting TRBD1. Germline V gene data show CDR1 as LNHNV and CDR2 as YYDKDF (reference sequence). J gave up 0 bases and V 2 bases, and 9 bases lay outside the gene matches. This CDR3 has 18 residues. The CDR3 DNA is TGTGCCACCAGCAGAACCACCGGGACAGGGGATATGAACACTGAAGCTTTCTTT. Its translation is CATSRTTGTGDMNTEAFF.

This clonotype ranks as medium-sized. This sequence joins TRBV11-3 and TRBJ2-2; a possible D gene is TRBD2 (7 bases). The length of the CDR3 is 14 residues. Germline V gives CDR1 SGHNT, CDR2 YENEEA. The V and J ends lost 5 bases and 6 bases respectively, with 13 bases between them. In DNA, the CDR3 is TGTGCCAGCAGCCCGGGGGGCCGGGCCGGGGAGCTGTTTTTT. Amino acids: CASSPGGRAGELFF.

This clonotype appeared many times. The rearrangement links TRBV29-1 to TRBJ2-7; 14 nucleotides align to TRBD2. This CDR3 comprises 14 residues. Germline V gives CDR1 SQVTM, CDR2 ANQGSEA. Germline trimming cut 6 bases from V and 7 bases from J; bases unmatched to any gene: 8. DNA of the CDR3: TGCAGCGTCGCGGGACTAGCGGGAGAAAGGGAGCAGTACTTC. Amino acid sequence: CSVAGLAGEREQYF.

This clonotype was counted at least ten times. The chain recombines TRBV20-1 with TRBJ2-3; 9 bases are a match to TRBD2. Germline V gene sequence: CDR1 DFQATT, CDR2 SNEGSKA (reference sequence). V lost 4 bases, J lost 8 bases, and 16 bases stayed unmatched. This CDR3 has 16 amino acids. The CDR3 DNA follows: TGCAGTGCTAAAGGGACGCGGGAGGGCCCTTTGGGTACGCAGTATTTT. This encodes CSAKGTREGPLGTQYF.

Worth noting for this clonotype: The germline gene is not matched at one end of the junction; a read error may be the cause. This rearrangement joins TRBV2 to TRBJ1-6, with D unresolved. The V gene's germline CDR1 is SNHLY and CDR2 FYNNEI. The CDR3 totals 15 residues. The CDR3: CASSSRLLYDSPLHF. The CDR3, as DNA: TGTGCCAGCAGTTCCCGACTCCTCTATGATTCACCCCTCCACTTT.

The chain employs TRBV6-5 and TRBJ2-1; perhaps TRBD2 as D (6 bases). This CDR3 has 14 amino acids. V lost 5 bases and J 5 bases, leaving 13 bases between the germline ends. Per the germline V gene, CDR1 is MNHEY and CDR2 is SVGAGI. For the CDR3, the DNA is TGTGCCAGCAGTCACCGGGAGAAACACAATGAGCAGTTCTTC. It yields the protein CASSHREKHNEQFF.

This clonotype occurred many times. This rearrangement joins TRBV7-2 to TRBJ2-3; D remains ambiguous. Looked up from germline, CDR1 is SGHTA and CDR2 is FQGNSA. Trimming cost V 4 bases and J 2 bases, with 13 bases left between them. CDR3 length: 15 residues. The CDR3 loop reads CASSSRPRPTDTQYF. CDR3 DNA sequence: TGTGCCAGCAGCTCCAGACCCAGACCCACAGATACGCAGTATTTT.

This clonotype was picked up a small number of times. The genes are TRBV5-6 and TRBJ2-7; a weak D match, TRBD2 (5 bases). The germline gives CDR1 SGHDT, CDR2 YYEEEE. Trimming cost V 3 bases and J 4 bases, with 14 bases left between them. CDR3 length: 14 residues. Written as DNA, the CDR3 is TGTGCCAGCAGCTCAACCGGGATCCAATACGAGCAGTACTTC. It yields the protein CASSSTGIQYEQYF.

This clonotype was observed many times. This chain uses TRBV28 with TRBJ1-6, with TRBD1 matching 7 bases. Germline V lookup: CDR1 MDHEN, CDR2 SYDVKM. With 7 bases clipped from V and 9 bases from J, the junction kept 9 bases outside the gene matches. The CDR3 runs 14 residues. The CDR3 sequence is CASILTGRSSPLHF. For the CDR3, the DNA is TGTGCCAGCATTCTGACAGGGCGAAGTTCACCCCTCCACTTT.

About this clonotype: Compared with germline, one end of the junction differs, possibly owing to a read error. The gene calls are TRBV9 and TRBJ1-2; D is unresolved. The length of the CDR3 is 14 residues. Germline V gene sequence: CDR1 SGDLS, CDR2 YYNGEE. CDR3 sequence (DNA): TGTGTCAGCAGCGGGCTCGAGGTTTACTATGGCTACACATTC. Translation: CVSSGLEVYYGYTF. Based on the CDR3 plus reference TRBV9 and TRBJ1-2, the full variable domain is DSGVTQTPKHLITATGQRVTLRCSPRSGDLSVYWYQQSLDQGLQFLIQYYNGEERAKGNILERFSAQQFPDLHSELNLSSLELGDSALYFCVSSGLEVYYGYTFGSGTRLTVV.

This clonotype is judged medium-sized. The chain links TRBV29-1 to TRBJ2-7, with 7 bases matching TRBD1. The junction had 9 bases not matched to a gene; V was cut back by 7 bases and J by 3 bases. The CDR3 length is 13 residues. Germline lookup yields CDR1 SQVTM and CDR2 ANQGSEA. CDR3 sequence reads: CSARQGKHYEQYF. CDR3 DNA: TGCAGCGCCCGACAGGGAAAGCACTACGAGCAGTACTTC.

By sample fraction, this clonotype is medium-sized (0.01 to 0.1%). The V gene is TRBV27, the J gene TRBJ1-5; D not certain. The CDR3 contains 14 residues. CDR1 and CDR2 (germline): MNHEY, SMNVEV (reference sequence). V dropped 0 bases and J dropped 7 bases, with 10 bases sitting between them. CDR3 DNA: TGTGCCAGCAGTTTATCGCTGGGAAACCAGCCCCAGCATTTT. The encoded protein is CASSLSLGNQPQHF.

In its sample, this clonotype ranks as medium-sized. The V call is TRBV6-2 or TRBV6-3, the J call TRBJ1-6, with TRBD1 identical over 9 bases. J gave up 8 bases and V 9 bases, and 8 bases lay outside the gene matches. The germline CDR1 and CDR2 sequences are MNHEY and SVGEGT. The CDR3 spans 14 residues. This CDR3 reads CASHRDRVDSPLHF. The CDR3 DNA sequence: TGTGCCAGTCACCGGGACAGGGTCGATTCACCCCTCCACTTT.

This clonotype was observed many times. The chain links TRBV19 to TRBJ2-1, with D possibly TRBD2 on 5 matching bases. V was trimmed by 5 bases and J by 0 bases, leaving 11 bases between them. The germline V gene has CDR1 LNHDA and CDR2 SQIVND (reference sequence). This CDR3 spans 15 amino acids. CDR3 in amino acids: CASSHGESSYNEQFF. The CDR3 region has the DNA TGTGCCAGTAGTCACGGGGAGAGCTCCTACAATGAGCAGTTCTTC.

This clonotype is classed as medium-sized. The chain is built from TRBV2 and TRBJ1-4; 8 nucleotides line up with TRBD1. V dropped 7 bases and J dropped 4; count of bases not matched to a gene: 2. The CDR3 runs to 13 residues. Per the germline V gene, CDR1 is SNHLY and CDR2 is FYNNEI. The CDR3 here is CASTGQGNEKLFF. The DNA of the CDR3 is TGTGCCAGCACTGGACAGGGTAATGAAAAACTGTTTTTT.

This clonotype was detected many times. The gene calls are TRBV7-2 and TRBJ2-2; D is ambiguous. The germline V gene encodes CDR1 SGHTA and CDR2 FQGNSA. Trimming pared 5 bases from V and 6 bases from J, leaving 13 bases between. The CDR3 length is 14 residues. CDR3 amino acids: CASSPTLVAGELFF. CDR3 nucleotides: TGTGCCAGCAGCCCCACCCTAGTAGCCGGGGAGCTGTTTTTT.

By share, this clonotype counts as medium-sized. The DNA of the CDR3 is TGTGCCAGTAGTAACACCTACGAGCAGTACTTC. Translating gives CASSNTYEQYF. The chain recombines TRBV19 with TRBJ2-7; D unresolved. CDR1 is LNHDA and CDR2 is SQIVND in the germline V gene (reference sequence). CDR3 length equals 11 residues. The V and J ends lost 4 bases and 2 bases respectively, with 3 bases between them.

This clonotype was seen ten or more times. This chain connects TRBV27 to TRBJ2-5; D gene ambiguous. CDR3 length: 16 amino acids. Germline assignment: CDR1 MNHEY and CDR2 SMNVEV (reference sequence). Trimming shortened V by 0 bases and J by 1 base, and 12 bases separated the two germline ends. In DNA form, the CDR3 reads TGTGCCAGCAGTTTATCGAGGCACCAGGTCCAAGAGACCCAGTACTTC. This codes for CASSLSRHQVQETQYF.

This clonotype was detected only a few times. The chain employs TRBV20-1 and TRBJ2-7, with 11 bases matching TRBD2. This CDR3 region has 14 residues. V was clipped by 3 bases and J by 7 bases; unmatched bases: 8. Germline loops: CDR1 DFQATT, CDR2 SNEGSKA (reference sequence). This CDR3 reads CSASDSGRVGEQYF. The CDR3 nucleotides read TGCAGTGCTAGTGATAGCGGGAGGGTTGGAGAGCAGTACTTC.

The V call is TRBV6-2 or TRBV6-3, the J call TRBJ1-1; D remains unclear. Germline values: CDR1 MNHEY, CDR2 SVGEGT. CDR3 length equals 11 residues. The V and J ends lost 2 bases and 6 bases respectively, with 4 bases between them. DNA of the CDR3: TGTGCCAGCAGTTACCCGGCTGAAGCTTTCTTT. It yields the protein CASSYPAEAFF.

This clonotype qualifies as medium-sized (0.01 to 0.1%). The chain has TRBV6-2 or TRBV6-3 and TRBJ2-2; 8 nucleotides align to TRBD1. Germline V lookup: CDR1 MNHEY, CDR2 SVGEGT. V lost 2 bases, J lost 1 base, and 6 bases stayed unmatched. This CDR3 has 17 residues. Here the CDR3 DNA reads TGTGCCAGCAGTTACACCCGACAGGGGATGAACACCGGGGAGCTGTTTTTT. This translates into CASSYTRQGMNTGELFF.

This clonotype ranks as large. The chain uses TRBV6-2 or TRBV6-3 and TRBJ2-3; TRBD2 aligns across 7 bases. Trimming at V came to 2 bases and at J to 0 bases, leaving 5 bases not matched to a gene. The CDR3 is made up of 16 amino acids. Per germline, CDR1 MNHEY and CDR2 SVGEGT. The chain's CDR3 is CASSYVAGASTDTQYF. The CDR3 DNA reads as TGTGCCAGCAGTTACGTAGCGGGCGCTAGCACAGATACGCAGTATTTT.

This clonotype is medium-sized (0.01 to 0.1%) in the sample. V and J are TRBV6-1 and TRBJ2-7, with D maybe TRBD2 (5 bases). Germline V gene data show CDR1 as MNHNS and CDR2 as SASEGT. V gave up 2 bases and J gave up 3 bases, with 5 bases separating them. CDR3 length: 12 amino acids. The CDR3 sequence is CASSESGYEQYF. CDR3 in DNA: TGTGCCAGCAGTGAAAGCGGCTACGAGCAGTACTTC.

By proportion, this clonotype is medium-sized (0.01 to 0.1%). The gene calls are TRBV12-3 or TRBV12-4 and TRBJ2-2; D is uncertain. Trimming removed 5 bases at V and 2 bases at J, with 3 bases between. The CDR3 covers 12 residues. The CDR3, as DNA: TGTGCCAGCAGTCAAAACACCGGGGAGCTGTTTTTT. It specifies CASSQNTGELFF.